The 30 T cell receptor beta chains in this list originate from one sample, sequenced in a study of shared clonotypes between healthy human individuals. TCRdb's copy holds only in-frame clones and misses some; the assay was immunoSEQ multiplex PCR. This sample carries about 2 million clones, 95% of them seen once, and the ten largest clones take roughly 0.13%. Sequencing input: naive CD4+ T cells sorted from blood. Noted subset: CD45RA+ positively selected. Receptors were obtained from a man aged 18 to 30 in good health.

CDR3 loop: CASSVRGGEQYF. The CDR3 bases are TGCGCCAGCAGCGTAAGGGGAGGCGAGCAGTACTTC. J is TRBJ2-7 and V is TRBV4-1; a weak D match, TRBD2 (6 bases). The CDR3 contains 12 residues. The germline CDR1 and CDR2 sequences are MGHRA and YSYEKL. The V gene lost 5 bases and the J gene lost 6 bases, with 11 bases spanning the gap.

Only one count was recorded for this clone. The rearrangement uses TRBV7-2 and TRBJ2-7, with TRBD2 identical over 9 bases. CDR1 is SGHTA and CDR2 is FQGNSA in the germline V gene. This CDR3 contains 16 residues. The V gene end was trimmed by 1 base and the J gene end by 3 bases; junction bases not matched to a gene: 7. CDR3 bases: TGTGCCAGCAGCTTAGGGGCGGGAGGGGCTTACTACGAGCAGTACTTC. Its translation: CASSLGAGGAYYEQYF.

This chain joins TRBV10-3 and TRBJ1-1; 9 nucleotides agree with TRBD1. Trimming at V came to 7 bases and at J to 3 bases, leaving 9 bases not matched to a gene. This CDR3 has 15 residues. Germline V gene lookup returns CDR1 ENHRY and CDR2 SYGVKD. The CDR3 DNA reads TGTGCCATCACCCCAGGACAGGGGTTTTACACTGAAGCTTTCTTT. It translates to CAITPGQGFYTEAFF.

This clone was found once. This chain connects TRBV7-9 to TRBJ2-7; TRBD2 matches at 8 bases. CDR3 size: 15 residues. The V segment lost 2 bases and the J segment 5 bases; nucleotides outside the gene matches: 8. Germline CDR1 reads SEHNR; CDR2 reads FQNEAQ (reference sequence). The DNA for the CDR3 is TGTGCCAGCAGCTTAAGCGGGAGCCTTCTGGACGAGCAGTACTTC. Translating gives CASSLSGSLLDEQYF.

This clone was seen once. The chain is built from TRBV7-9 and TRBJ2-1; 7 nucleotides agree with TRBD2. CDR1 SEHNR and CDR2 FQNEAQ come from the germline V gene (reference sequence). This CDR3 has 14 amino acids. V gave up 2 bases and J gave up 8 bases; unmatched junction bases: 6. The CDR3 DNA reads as TGTGCCAGCAGCTTACTAGGCGGGGGAGATGAGCAGTTCTTC. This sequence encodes CASSLLGGGDEQFF.

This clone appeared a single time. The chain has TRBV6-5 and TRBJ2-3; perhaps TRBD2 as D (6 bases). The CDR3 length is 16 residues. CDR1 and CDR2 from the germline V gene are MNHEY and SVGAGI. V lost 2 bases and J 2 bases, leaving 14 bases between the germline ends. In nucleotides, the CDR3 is TGTGCCAGCAGTTACGGGGGGACGGGGTCCACAGATACGCAGTATTTT. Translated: CASSYGGTGSTDTQYF.

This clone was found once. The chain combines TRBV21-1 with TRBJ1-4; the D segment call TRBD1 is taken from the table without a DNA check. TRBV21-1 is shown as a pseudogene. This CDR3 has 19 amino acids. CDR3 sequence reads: CASRGSRDRQTSTNEKLFF. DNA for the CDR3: TGTGCCAGCCGAGGGTCCAGGGACAGGCAGACATCAACTAATGAAAAACTGTTTTTT.

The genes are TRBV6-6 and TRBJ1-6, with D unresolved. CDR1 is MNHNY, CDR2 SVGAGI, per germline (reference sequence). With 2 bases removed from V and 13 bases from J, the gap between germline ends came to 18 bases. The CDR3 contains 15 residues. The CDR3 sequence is CASSYRRGAGAPLHF. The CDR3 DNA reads TGTGCCAGCAGTTACCGTCGAGGCGCCGGTGCGCCCCTCCACTTT.

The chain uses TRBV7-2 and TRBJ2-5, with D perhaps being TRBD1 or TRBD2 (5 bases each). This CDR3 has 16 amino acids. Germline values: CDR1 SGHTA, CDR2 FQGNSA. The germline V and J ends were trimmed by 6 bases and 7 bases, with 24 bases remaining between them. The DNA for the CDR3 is TGTGCCAGCAGATCAGCCGGGACCGTAACACAATCGACCCAGTACTTC. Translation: CASRSAGTVTQSTQYF. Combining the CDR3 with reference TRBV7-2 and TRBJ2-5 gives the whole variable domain GAGVSQSPSNKVTEKGKDVELRCDPISGHTALYWYRQSLGQGLEFLIYFQGNSAPDKSGLPSDRFSAERTGGSVSTLTIQRTQQEDSAVYLCASRSAGTVTQSTQYFGPGTRLLVL.

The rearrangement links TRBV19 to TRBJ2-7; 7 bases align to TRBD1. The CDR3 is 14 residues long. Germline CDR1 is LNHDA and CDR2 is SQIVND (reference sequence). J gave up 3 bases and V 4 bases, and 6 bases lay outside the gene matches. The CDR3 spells CASSKGTVDYEQYF. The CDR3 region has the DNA TGTGCCAGTAGTAAAGGGACAGTCGACTACGAGCAGTACTTC.

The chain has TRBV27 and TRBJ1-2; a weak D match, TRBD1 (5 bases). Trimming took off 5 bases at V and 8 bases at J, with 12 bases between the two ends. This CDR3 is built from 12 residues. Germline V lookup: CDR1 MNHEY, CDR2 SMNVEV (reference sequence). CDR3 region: CASSRQDKGYTF. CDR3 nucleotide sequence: TGTGCCAGCAGTCGCCAGGACAAGGGCTACACCTTC.

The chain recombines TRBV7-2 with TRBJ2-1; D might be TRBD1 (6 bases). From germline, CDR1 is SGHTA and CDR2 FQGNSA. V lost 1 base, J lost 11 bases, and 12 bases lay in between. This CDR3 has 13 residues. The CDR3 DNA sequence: TGTGCCAGCAGCTTAGTTGATAGGGACAAGCAGTTCTTC. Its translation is CASSLVDRDKQFF.

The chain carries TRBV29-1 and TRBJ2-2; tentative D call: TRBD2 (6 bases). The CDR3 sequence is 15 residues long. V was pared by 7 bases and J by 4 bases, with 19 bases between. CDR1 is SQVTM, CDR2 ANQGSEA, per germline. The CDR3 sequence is CSALRGGVGTGELFF. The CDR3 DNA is TGCAGCGCCCTCCGCGGAGGGGTGGGCACCGGGGAGCTGTTTTTT.

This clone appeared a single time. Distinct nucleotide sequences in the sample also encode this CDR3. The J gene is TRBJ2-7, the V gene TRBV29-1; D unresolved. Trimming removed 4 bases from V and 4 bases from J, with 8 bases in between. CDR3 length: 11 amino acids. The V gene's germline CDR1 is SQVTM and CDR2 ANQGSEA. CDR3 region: CSVVSGYEQYF. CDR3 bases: TGCAGCGTTGTGAGTGGTTACGAGCAGTACTTC.

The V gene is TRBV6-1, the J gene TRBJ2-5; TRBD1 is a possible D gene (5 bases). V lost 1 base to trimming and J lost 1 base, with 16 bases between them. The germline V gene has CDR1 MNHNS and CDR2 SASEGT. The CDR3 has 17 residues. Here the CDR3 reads CASSEETVNGFQETQYF. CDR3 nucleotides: TGTGCCAGCAGTGAAGAGACAGTCAATGGCTTCCAAGAGACCCAGTACTTC.

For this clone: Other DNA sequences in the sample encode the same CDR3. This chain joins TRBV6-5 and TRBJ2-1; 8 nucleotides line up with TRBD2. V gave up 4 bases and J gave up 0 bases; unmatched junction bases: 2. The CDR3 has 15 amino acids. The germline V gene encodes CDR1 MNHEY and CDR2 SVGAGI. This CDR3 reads CASSLSGSSYNEQFF. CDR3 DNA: TGTGCCAGCAGTTTGAGCGGGAGCTCCTACAATGAGCAGTTCTTC.

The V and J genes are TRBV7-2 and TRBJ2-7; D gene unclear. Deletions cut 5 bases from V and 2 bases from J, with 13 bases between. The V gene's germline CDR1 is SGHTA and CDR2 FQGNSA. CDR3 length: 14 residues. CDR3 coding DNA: TGTGCCAGCAGCCCACGTGGCAGCACCTACGAGCAGTACTTC. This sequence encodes CASSPRGSTYEQYF.

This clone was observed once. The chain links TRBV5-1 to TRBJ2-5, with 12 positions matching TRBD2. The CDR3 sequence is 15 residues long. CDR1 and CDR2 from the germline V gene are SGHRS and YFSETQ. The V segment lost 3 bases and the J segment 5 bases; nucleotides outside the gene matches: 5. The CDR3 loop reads CASSWTSGVRETQYF. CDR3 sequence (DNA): TGCGCCAGCAGCTGGACTAGCGGGGTAAGGGAGACCCAGTACTTC.

The CDR3 DNA reads TGTGCCAGCCGTACCGGGCGGGGCCCGGCGCGGAATCAGCCCCAGCATTTT. Protein sequence: CASRTGRGPARNQPQHF. This chain connects TRBV28 to TRBJ1-5; the D gene is possibly TRBD1 (5 bases). The V gene lost 8 bases and the J gene lost 4 bases, with 24 bases spanning the gap. There are 17 residues in the CDR3. Germline loops: CDR1 MDHEN, CDR2 SYDVKM.

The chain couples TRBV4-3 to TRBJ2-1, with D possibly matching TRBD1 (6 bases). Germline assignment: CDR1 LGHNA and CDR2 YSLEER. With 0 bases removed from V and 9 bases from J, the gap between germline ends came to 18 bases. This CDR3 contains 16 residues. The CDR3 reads CASSQERVPTGGEQFF. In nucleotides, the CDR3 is TGCGCCAGCAGCCAAGAAAGAGTCCCGACAGGCGGTGAGCAGTTCTTC.

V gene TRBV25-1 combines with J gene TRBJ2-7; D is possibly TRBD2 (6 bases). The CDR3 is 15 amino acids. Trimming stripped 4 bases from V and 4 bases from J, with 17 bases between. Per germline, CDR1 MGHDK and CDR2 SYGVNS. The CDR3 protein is CASSAPGTFFYEQYF. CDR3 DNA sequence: TGTGCCAGCAGTGCCCCCGGGACTTTCTTTTACGAGCAGTACTTC.

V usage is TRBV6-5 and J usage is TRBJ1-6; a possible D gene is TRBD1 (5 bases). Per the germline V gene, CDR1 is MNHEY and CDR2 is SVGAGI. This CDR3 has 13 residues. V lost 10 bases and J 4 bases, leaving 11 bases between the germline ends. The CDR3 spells CAIRGGYNSPLHF. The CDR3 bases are TGTGCCATAAGGGGTGGATATAATTCACCCCTCCACTTT.

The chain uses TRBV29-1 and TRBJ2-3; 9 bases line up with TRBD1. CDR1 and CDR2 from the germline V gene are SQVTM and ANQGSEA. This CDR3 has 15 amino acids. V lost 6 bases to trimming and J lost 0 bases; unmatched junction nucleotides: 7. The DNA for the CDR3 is TGCAGCGTCATCTACAGGGGGCAGAGCACAGATACGCAGTATTTT. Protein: CSVIYRGQSTDTQYF.

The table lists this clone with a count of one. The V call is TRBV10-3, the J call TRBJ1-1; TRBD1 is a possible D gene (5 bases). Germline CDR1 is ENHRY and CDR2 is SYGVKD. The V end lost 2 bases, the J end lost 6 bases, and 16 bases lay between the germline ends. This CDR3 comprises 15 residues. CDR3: CAISEMYGGNAEAFF. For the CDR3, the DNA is TGTGCCATCAGTGAGATGTATGGGGGGAATGCTGAAGCTTTCTTT.

The CDR3 reads CASSLDPGPSGNTIYF. CDR3 sequence (DNA): TGTGCCAGCAGCTTAGATCCAGGACCTTCTGGAAACACCATATATTTT. This chain joins TRBV11-2 and TRBJ1-3, with D unclear. Trimming removed 0 bases at V and 1 base at J, with 10 bases between. CDR3 length equals 16 residues. CDR1 and CDR2 (germline): SGHAT, FQNNGV.

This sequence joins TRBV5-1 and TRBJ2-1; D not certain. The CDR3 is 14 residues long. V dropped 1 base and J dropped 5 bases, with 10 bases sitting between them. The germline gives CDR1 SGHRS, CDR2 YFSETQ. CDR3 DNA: TGCGCCAGCAGCTTGCCTGGACCGGACAATGAGCAGTTCTTC. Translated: CASSLPGPDNEQFF. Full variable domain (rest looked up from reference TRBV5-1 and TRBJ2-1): KAGVTQTPRYLIKTRGQQVTLSCSPISGHRSVSWYQQTPGQGLQFLFEYFSETQRNKGNFPGRFSGRQFSNSRSEMNVSTLELGDSALYLCASSLPGPDNEQFFGPGTRLTVL.

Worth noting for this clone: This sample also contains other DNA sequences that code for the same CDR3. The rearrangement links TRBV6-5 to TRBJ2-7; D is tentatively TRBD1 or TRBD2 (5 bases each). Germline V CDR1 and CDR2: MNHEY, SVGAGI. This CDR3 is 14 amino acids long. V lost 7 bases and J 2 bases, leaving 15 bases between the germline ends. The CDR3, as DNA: TGTGCCAGCAAAAGGGACCGGGGCCCCTACGAGCAGTACTTC. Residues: CASKRDRGPYEQYF.

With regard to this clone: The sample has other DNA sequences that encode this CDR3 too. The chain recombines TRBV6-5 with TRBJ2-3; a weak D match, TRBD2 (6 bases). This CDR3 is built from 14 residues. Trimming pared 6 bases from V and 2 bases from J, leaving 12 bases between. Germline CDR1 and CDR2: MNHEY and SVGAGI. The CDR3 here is CASRGTSDTDTQYF. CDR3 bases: TGTGCCAGCAGGGGGACTTCAGACACAGATACGCAGTATTTT.

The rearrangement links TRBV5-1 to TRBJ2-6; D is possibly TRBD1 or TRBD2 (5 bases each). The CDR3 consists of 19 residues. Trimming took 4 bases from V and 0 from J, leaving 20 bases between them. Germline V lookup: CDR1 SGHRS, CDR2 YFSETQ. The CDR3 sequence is CASSTARAGLDSGANVLTF. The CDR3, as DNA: TGCGCCAGCAGCACCGCGAGGGCAGGGTTGGACTCTGGGGCCAACGTCCTGACTTTC. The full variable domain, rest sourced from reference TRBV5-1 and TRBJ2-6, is KAGVTQTPRYLIKTRGQQVTLSCSPISGHRSVSWYQQTPGQGLQFLFEYFSETQRNKGNFPGRFSGRQFSNSRSEMNVSTLELGDSALYLCASSTARAGLDSGANVLTFGAGSRLTVL.

CDR3 amino acids: CASSRGDYGYTF. The CDR3 DNA follows: TGTGCCAGCAGCAGGGGGGACTATGGCTACACCTTC. The chain recombines TRBV6-1 with TRBJ1-2; 7 bases line up with TRBD1. CDR3 length: 12 amino acids. V shed 6 bases, J shed 3 bases, and the junction held 1 base outside the gene matches. Germline lookup yields CDR1 MNHNS and CDR2 SASEGT.